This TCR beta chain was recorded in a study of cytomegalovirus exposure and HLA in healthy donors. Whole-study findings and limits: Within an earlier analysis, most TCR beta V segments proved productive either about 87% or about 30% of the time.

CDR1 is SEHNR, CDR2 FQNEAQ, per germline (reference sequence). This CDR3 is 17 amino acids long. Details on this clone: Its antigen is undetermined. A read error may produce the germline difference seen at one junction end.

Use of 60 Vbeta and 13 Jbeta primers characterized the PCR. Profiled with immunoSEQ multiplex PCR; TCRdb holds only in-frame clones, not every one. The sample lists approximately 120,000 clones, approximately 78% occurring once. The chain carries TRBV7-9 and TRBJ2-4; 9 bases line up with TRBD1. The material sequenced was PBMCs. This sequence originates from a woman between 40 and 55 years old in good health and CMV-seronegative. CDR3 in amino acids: CASSLAGQGLAKNSQYF. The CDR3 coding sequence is TGTGCCAGCAGCTTAGCGGGACAGGGCCTAGCCAAAAACAGTCAGTACTTC.